These 31 T cell receptor beta chains share one sample of origin, sequenced in a study of blood T cell repertoires in COVID-19. Profiled with immunoSEQ multiplex PCR; TCRdb holds only in-frame clones, not every one. Of a few hundred thousand clones listed, 80% to 85% are singletons. Sequencing was done on a sample of peripheral blood. Receptors were obtained from a person aged 70 to 85 with COVID-19, enrolled during active disease.

The rearrangement links TRBV6-5 to TRBJ1-1; the D is unclear. Per germline, CDR1 MNHEY and CDR2 SVGAGI. Trimming cost V 5 bases and J 4 bases, with 11 bases left between them. CDR3 length: 13 residues. The CDR3 region has the DNA TGTGCCAGCAGTCGCGGGATAAGCACTGAAGCTTTCTTT. Translated, it gives CASSRGISTEAFF.

This clone has just one count. This chain connects TRBV19 to TRBJ2-5, with a possible D match to TRBD1 (5 bases). V lost 3 bases and J lost 0, with 8 bases in between. The CDR3 has 14 residues. Germline V CDR1 and CDR2: LNHDA, SQIVND (reference sequence). CDR3 loop: CASSMGRDQETQYF. In DNA, the CDR3 is TGTGCCAGTAGTATGGGCAGGGACCAAGAGACCCAGTACTTC.

The chain carries TRBV5-1 and TRBJ1-4; D is undetermined. V shed 1 base and J shed 2 bases, with 6 bases lying between them. CDR3 size: 14 residues. Germline V gene lookup returns CDR1 SGHRS and CDR2 YFSETQ. CDR3 coding DNA: TGCGCCAGCAGCTTGACATTCACTAATGAAAAACTGTTTTTT. Amino acid sequence: CASSLTFTNEKLFF. The entire variable domain, with the rest obtained from reference TRBV5-1 and TRBJ1-4, is as follows: KAGVTQTPRYLIKTRGQQVTLSCSPISGHRSVSWYQQTPGQGLQFLFEYFSETQRNKGNFPGRFSGRQFSNSRSEMNVSTLELGDSALYLCASSLTFTNEKLFFGSGTQLSVL.

This clone was seen only once. The rearrangement links TRBV6-5 to TRBJ1-5; TRBD1 matches 7 bases. Germline values: CDR1 MNHEY, CDR2 SVGAGI. V shed 7 bases, J shed 3 bases, and the junction held 3 bases outside the gene matches. This CDR3 is 13 amino acids long. The CDR3, as DNA: TGTGCCAGCAAGACAGGGTACAATCAGCCCCAGCATTTT. It specifies CASKTGYNQPQHF.

The chain is built from TRBV18 and TRBJ2-1; a weak D match, TRBD1 (5 bases). CDR1 is KGHSH, CDR2 LQKENI, per germline. The V end lost 3 bases, the J end lost 4 bases, and 16 bases lay between the germline ends. This CDR3 region has 16 residues. The chain's CDR3 is CASSPQSIGHYNEQFF. DNA of the CDR3: TGTGCCAGCTCACCTCAGTCGATTGGACATTACAATGAGCAGTTCTTC.

The V gene is TRBV4-3, the J gene TRBJ2-1; 10 bases are shared with TRBD2. The trim removed 4 bases at V and 4 bases at J, leaving 7 bases unmatched. Germline V gene lookup returns CDR1 LGHNA and CDR2 YSLEER. CDR3 length: 16 amino acids. The CDR3 protein is CASSRDTSGAYNEQFF. The DNA of the CDR3 is TGCGCCAGCAGCCGAGACACTAGCGGGGCTTACAATGAGCAGTTCTTC.

This chain uses TRBV5-1 with TRBJ2-3; D may be TRBD2 (7 bases). This CDR3 contains 15 residues. In germline, CDR1 is SGHRS, CDR2 YFSETQ. Trimming left V 4 bases short and J 1 base short, with 13 bases between. CDR3 residues: CASSPGGLGTDTQYF. For the CDR3, the DNA is TGCGCCAGCAGCCCGGGGGGCCTGGGCACAGATACGCAGTATTTT.

As for this clone: The same CDR3 arises from other DNA sequences in this sample as well. V is TRBV28 and J is TRBJ1-2; no definite D call. V lost 5 bases, J lost 0 bases, and 7 bases lay in between. The germline V gene has CDR1 MDHEN and CDR2 SYDVKM. This CDR3 contains 13 residues. The CDR3 DNA sequence: TGTGCCAGCAGTCTAACAGCTAACTATGGCTACACCTTC. This sequence encodes CASSLTANYGYTF.

This rearrangement joins TRBV6-5 to TRBJ2-1, with TRBD1 matching over 12 bases. The CDR3 covers 16 residues. The germline V gene encodes CDR1 MNHEY and CDR2 SVGAGI. V gave up 4 bases and J gave up 7 bases; unmatched junction bases: 8. The CDR3 DNA follows: TGTGCCAGCAGTTCTCTCGGGACAGGGGGCTGGAATGAGCAGTTCTTC. This codes for CASSSLGTGGWNEQFF.

The rearrangement links TRBV7-2 to TRBJ2-5; a possible D gene is TRBD2 (6 bases). The CDR3 runs to 13 residues. Germline lookup yields CDR1 SGHTA and CDR2 FQGNSA. With 6 bases removed from V and 3 bases from J, the gap between germline ends came to 11 bases. The CDR3 reads CASRPLAEETQYF. CDR3 DNA: TGTGCCAGCAGGCCTTTAGCGGAAGAGACCCAGTACTTC.

This chain joins TRBV6-6 and TRBJ2-7; 7 nucleotides match TRBD1. V dropped 6 bases and J dropped 6; count of bases not matched to a gene: 8. This CDR3 comprises 13 residues. Germline-derived CDR1 and CDR2 are MNHNY and SVGAGI (reference sequence). CDR3 amino acids: CASSFRQGREQYF. DNA of the CDR3: TGTGCCAGCAGCTTCCGACAGGGCCGCGAGCAGTACTTC.

The gene calls are TRBV30 and TRBJ2-1; D is ambiguous. This CDR3 is 14 amino acids long. V was cut by 0 bases and J by 3 bases, with 9 bases left in between. CDR1 is GTSNPN and CDR2 is SVGIG in the germline V gene (reference sequence). This CDR3 is CAWSVPGSYNEQFF. The CDR3 bases are TGTGCCTGGAGTGTTCCAGGCAGCTACAATGAGCAGTTCTTC. Together with reference TRBV30 and TRBJ2-1, the CDR3 gives the full variable domain: SQTIHQWPATLVQPVGSPLSLECTVEGTSNPNLYWYRQAAGRGLQLLFYSVGIGQISSEVPQNLSASRPQDRQFILSSKKLLLSDSGFYLCAWSVPGSYNEQFFGPGTRLTVL.

This chain joins TRBV5-1 and TRBJ2-2; a possible D gene is TRBD2 (6 bases). Germline lookup yields CDR1 SGHRS and CDR2 YFSETQ. V was clipped by 2 bases and J by 4 bases, with 9 bases between them. This CDR3 spans 14 amino acids. Written as DNA, the CDR3 is TGCGCCAGCAGCTTTGGAGGGGTCACCGGGGAGCTGTTTTTT. Translated, it gives CASSFGGVTGELFF.

The chain's CDR3 is CASSLAGGNTGELFF. The DNA of the CDR3 is TGTGCCAGCAGTTTAGCGGGGGGCAACACCGGGGAGCTGTTTTTT. This chain links TRBV6-5 with TRBJ2-2, with 10 bases fitting TRBD2. J gave up 2 bases and V 4 bases, and 1 base lay outside the gene matches. CDR1 is MNHEY, CDR2 SVGAGI, per germline. This CDR3 has 15 amino acids.

The chain combines TRBV10-3 with TRBJ2-3; 11 bases align to TRBD2. Germline trimming cut 3 bases from V and 3 bases from J; bases unmatched to any gene: 8. The CDR3 is made up of 17 amino acids. The germline gives CDR1 ENHRY, CDR2 SYGVKD. The CDR3 spells CAISDATSGSSTDTQYF. The DNA for the CDR3 is TGTGCCATCAGTGACGCAACTAGCGGGAGTTCGACAGATACGCAGTATTTT.

The chain carries TRBV5-5 and TRBJ2-3; maybe TRBD2 (6 bases). This CDR3 is 12 amino acids long. The germline V gene has CDR1 SGHKS and CDR2 YYEKEE (reference sequence). Trimming removed 0 bases from V and 9 bases from J, with 8 bases in between. CDR3 region: CASSLESGTQYF. In DNA, the CDR3 is TGTGCCAGCAGCTTGGAGAGCGGGACGCAGTATTTT.

This clone was detected only once. The gene calls are TRBV9 and TRBJ1-3, with 7 bases identical to TRBD1. With 4 bases clipped from V and 1 base from J, the junction kept 2 bases outside the gene matches. This CDR3 is 14 amino acids long. Germline-derived CDR1 and CDR2 are SGDLS and YYNGEE. The CDR3 region has the DNA TGTGCCAGCAGCTACAGGGGTTCTGGAAACACCATATATTTT. Translation: CASSYRGSGNTIYF.

The sample holds a few counts of this clone. V is TRBV3-1 (or the pseudogene TRBV3-2) and J is TRBJ1-1; a weak D match, TRBD1 (5 bases). The germline V and J ends were trimmed by 0 bases and 6 bases, with 17 bases remaining between them. Germline lookup yields CDR1 LGHDT and CDR2 YNNKEL (reference sequence). The CDR3 covers 16 residues. In DNA form, the CDR3 reads TGTGCCAGCAGCCAAGATGTAGGGGTAGGGTCTGCTGAAGCTTTCTTT. It is translated as CASSQDVGVGSAEAFF.

V usage is TRBV28 and J usage is TRBJ2-5; 7 nucleotides match TRBD1. The CDR3 totals 13 residues. CDR1 and CDR2 from the germline V gene are MDHEN and SYDVKM. The junction had 4 bases not matched to a gene; V was cut back by 8 bases and J by 1 base. CDR3 sequence reads: CASENRGQETQYF. The CDR3, as DNA: TGTGCCAGCGAAAACAGGGGCCAAGAGACCCAGTACTTC.

The V call is TRBV3-1 (or the pseudogene TRBV3-2), the J call TRBJ1-6, with 8 bases aligning to TRBD1. The ends lost 4 bases at V and 1 base at J; junction bases unmatched: 6. This CDR3 is built from 17 residues. Germline loops: CDR1 LGHDT, CDR2 YNNKEL (reference sequence). The DNA of the CDR3 is TGTGCCAGCAGCCCGGACAGGGCCCTATCCTATAATTCACCCCTCCACTTT. Protein: CASSPDRALSYNSPLHF.

The chain employs TRBV25-1 and TRBJ1-5; D remains ambiguous. Trimming removed 0 bases at V and 2 bases at J, with 5 bases between. The CDR3 covers 14 residues. Looked up from germline, CDR1 is MGHDK and CDR2 is SYGVNS. The CDR3 DNA is TGTGCCAGCAGTGAATATGGAGGCAATCAGCCCCAGCATTTT. Its translation is CASSEYGGNQPQHF.

The chain links TRBV7-2 to TRBJ1-2; TRBD1 agrees at 7 bases. J was trimmed by 9 bases and V by 1 base; bases with no gene match: 11. Germline V gives CDR1 SGHTA, CDR2 FQGNSA. The CDR3 totals 15 residues. The CDR3 region is CASSLEGQNRVSYTF. Here the CDR3 DNA reads TGTGCCAGCAGCTTAGAGGGACAGAACCGAGTAAGCTACACCTTC.

The chain combines TRBV5-4 with TRBJ2-5; 7 bases are a match to TRBD1. The V gene end was trimmed by 4 bases and the J gene end by 9 bases; junction bases not matched to a gene: 12. From germline, CDR1 is SGHNT and CDR2 YYREEE (reference sequence). The CDR3 consists of 14 residues. In DNA form, the CDR3 reads TGTGCCAGCAGCCCCCGTGCCCTCCAGGGGGCCCAGTACTTC. It codes for CASSPRALQGAQYF.

The chain carries TRBV3-1 (or the pseudogene TRBV3-2) and TRBJ1-6; D possibly corresponds to TRBD1 (6 bases). The CDR3 has 16 amino acids. With 5 bases removed from V and 0 bases from J, the gap between germline ends came to 11 bases. Germline loops: CDR1 LGHDT, CDR2 YNNKEL (reference sequence). CDR3 sequence: CASSIRGGSYNSPLHF. The DNA of the CDR3 is TGTGCCAGCAGCATAAGGGGGGGCTCCTATAATTCACCCCTCCACTTT.

Only a few counts were recorded for this clone. This chain links TRBV11-2 with TRBJ2-3; a possible D gene is TRBD2 (5 bases). The CDR3 length is 16 residues. Trimming left V 0 bases short and J 3 bases short, with 13 bases between. Germline V gene lookup returns CDR1 SGHAT and CDR2 FQNNGV. CDR3 residues: CASSLDQARRTDTQYF. As DNA, the CDR3 is TGTGCCAGCAGCTTAGATCAAGCCAGGAGGACAGATACGCAGTATTTT.

The chain combines TRBV21-1 with TRBJ1-5. TRBV21-1 is reported as a pseudogene. The CDR3 extends over 14 amino acids. The CDR3 region is CPSGWWPTSQPQHF. CDR3 nucleotides: TGTCCCTCGGGGTGGTGGCCGACGAGTCAGCCCCAGCATTTT.

The V gene is TRBV5-8, the J gene TRBJ2-2; 8 bases fit TRBD1. The J segment lost 4 bases and the V segment lost 1 base, leaving 3 bases of the junction unmatched. CDR3 length: 15 amino acids. Germline V lookup: CDR1 SGHTS, CDR2 YDEGEE. CDR3 bases: TGTGCCAGCAGCTTGCGTGGACAGGGCACCGGGGAGCTGTTTTTT. This translates into CASSLRGQGTGELFF. Full variable domain (outside the CDR3, taken from reference TRBV5-8 and TRBJ2-2): EAGVTQSPTHLIKTRGQQATLRCSPISGHTSVYWYQQALGLGLQFLLWYDEGEERNRGNFPPRFSGRQFPNYSSELNVNALELEDSALYLCASSLRGQGTGELFFGEGSRLTVL.

The chain recombines TRBV19 with TRBJ1-2, with TRBD1 identical over 8 bases. Germline CDR1 LNHDA, CDR2 SQIVND (reference sequence). V was clipped by 9 bases and J by 7 bases; unmatched bases: 16. This CDR3 spans 15 amino acids. For the CDR3, the DNA is TGTGCCAGCGGACAGGGATGGAGTTTATCAGGTGGCTACACCTTC. Translating gives CASGQGWSLSGGYTF.

CDR3 sequence (DNA): TGTGCCTGGAGTGATGGAAGCGGGAGGGGAGAGACCCAGTACTTC. Amino acid sequence: CAWSDGSGRGETQYF. The chain links TRBV30 to TRBJ2-5; 10 positions match TRBD2. CDR1 is GTSNPN and CDR2 is SVGIG in the germline V gene (reference sequence). V lost 1 base to trimming and J lost 4 bases; unmatched junction nucleotides: 6. The CDR3 sequence is 15 residues long.

The rearrangement joins TRBV6-6 to TRBJ2-7, with 9 nucleotides matching TRBD1. The V gene end was trimmed by 8 bases and the J gene end by 2 bases; junction bases not matched to a gene: 7. This CDR3 spans 14 amino acids. Germline CDR1 reads MNHNY; CDR2 reads SVGAGI (reference sequence). The CDR3 loop reads CASRSGQGTYEQYF. The CDR3 DNA is TGTGCCAGCCGCAGTGGACAGGGGACCTACGAGCAGTACTTC.

This clone was counted once. CDR3 nucleotides: TGTGCCACCAATCGGGGGATTAGCTCCTACAATGAGCAGTTCTTC. Residues: CATNRGISSYNEQFF. This rearrangement joins TRBV2 to TRBJ2-1, with D tentatively TRBD2 (6 bases). V gave up 10 bases and J gave up 0 bases, with 16 bases separating them. This CDR3 is 15 amino acids long. Looked up from germline, CDR1 is SNHLY and CDR2 is FYNNEI.